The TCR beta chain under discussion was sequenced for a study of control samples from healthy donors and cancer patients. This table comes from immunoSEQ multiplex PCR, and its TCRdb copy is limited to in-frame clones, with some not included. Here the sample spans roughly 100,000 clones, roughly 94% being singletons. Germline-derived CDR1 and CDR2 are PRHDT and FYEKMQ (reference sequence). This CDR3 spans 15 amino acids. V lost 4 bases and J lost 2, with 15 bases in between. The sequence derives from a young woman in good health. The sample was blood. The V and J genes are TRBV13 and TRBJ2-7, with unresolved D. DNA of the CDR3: TGTGCCAGCAGCTCGAGACTGGCCTTAACCTACGAGCAGTACTTC. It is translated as CASSSRLALTYEQYF.